The rows below give T cell receptor beta chains drawn from one sample of a study of T cells in tuberculosis. Libraries were prepared by immunoSEQ multiplex PCR; TCRdb keeps only in-frame clonotypes and omits some of them. The data contain 33,000 or so clones, more than 85% of them singletons. Sequenced sample: PBMCs. Receptor source: a donor aged 10-35 years with latent tuberculosis or without tuberculosis infection. CDR3s include the opening cysteine and the closing phenylalanine or tryptophan. The D gene is left open where the match is weak. Size is omitted from some rows. Given values are once, few, many or a class for expanded clones.

v_call	j_call	clone_size	d_call	cdr3_nt	cdr3_aa
TRBV7-2	TRBJ2-7	-	-	TGTGCCAGCAGCCGAGCGGGCAGCCTCAGTTACGAGCAGTACTTC	CASSRAGSLSYEQYF
TRBV18	TRBJ2-1	-	-	TGTGCCAGCTCACCATCCGGGTTCTCTTCGGGGAATGAGCAGTTCTTC	CASSPSGFSSGNEQFF
TRBV21-1	TRBJ1-6	-	-	TGTGCCAGCATCGACAGGGTGAATTCACCCCTCCACTTT	CASIDRVNSPLHF
TRBV2	TRBJ2-4	-	TRBD1	TGTGCCAGCAGTGAAACTACAGGGGGCAGGTGGAAAAACATTCAGTACTTC	CASSETTGGRWKNIQYF
TRBV9	TRBJ2-7	once	-	TGTGCCAGCAGCGAGGGAGGACACAACGAAGCCTACGAGCAGTACTTC	CASSEGGHNEAYEQYF
TRBV27	TRBJ2-7	-	TRBD2	TGTGCCAGCAGTCTGACTAGCGGGGGGGCTGGCTCCTACGAGCAGTACTTC	CASSLTSGGAGSYEQYF
TRBV10-3	TRBJ1-1	-	-	TGTGCCATCAGTGAAGGGGTGGGTGGCACTGAAGCTTTCTTT	CAISEGVGGTEAFF
TRBV28	TRBJ2-2	-	-	TGTGCCAGCACGGGGACACCGTCTTCCGGGGAGCTGTTTTTT	CASTGTPSSGELFF
TRBV27	TRBJ1-2	-	-	TGTGCCAGCAGTTTAACCGGAGGCTATGGTTACACCTTC	CASSLTGGYGYTF
TRBV19	TRBJ2-1	-	-	TGTGCCAGTAGTATGTCGAGGTTCTCCTACAATGAGCAGTTCTTC	CASSMSRFSYNEQFF
TRBV27	TRBJ2-3	-	-	TGTGCCAGCAGTTTACTCGGGATCACAGATACGCAGTATTTT	CASSLLGITDTQYF
TRBV18	TRBJ2-6	-	-	TGTGCCAGCTCACCTGGGAGCCCTAGTGCCAACGTCCTGACTTTC	CASSPGSPSANVLTF
TRBV5-1	TRBJ2-7	once	-	TGCGCCAGCAGCTTGGACCCAGGGTACCCCGAGCAGTACTTC	CASSLDPGYPEQYF
TRBV9	TRBJ1-1	-	-	TGTGCCAGCAGCTCCCCTTGGGGGCAGGCCACTGAAGCTTTCTTT	CASSSPWGQATEAFF
TRBV6-5	TRBJ1-1	-	-	TGTGCCAGCAGGGGGCCCGGGGGAGTTAACGAAGCTTTCTTT	CASRGPGGVNEAFF
TRBV19	TRBJ1-2	-	-	TGTGCCAGTAGGGACATACAAAACTATGGCTACACCTTC	CASRDIQNYGYTF
TRBV7-9	TRBJ1-2	-	-	TGTGCCAGCAGCTTAGGCGGCGAGTCCCAGGGCTACACCTTC	CASSLGGESQGYTF
TRBV2	TRBJ1-4	-	-	TGTGCCAGCAGTTGGCCCCCCCCCGAAGTGGTGGATGAAAAACTGTTTTTT	CASSWPPPEVVDEKLFF
TRBV6-1	TRBJ1-2	-	-	TGTGCCAGCAGCACCGGGGGGGATGGCTACACCTTC	CASSTGGDGYTF
TRBV5-6	TRBJ2-7	-	-	TGTGCCAGCAGCTCAGGGTCCTACGAGCAGTACTTC	CASSSGSYEQYF
TRBV18	TRBJ1-2	-	-	TGTGCCAGCTCACCAACGTTATCAGGTGACTATGGCTACACCTTC	CASSPTLSGDYGYTF
TRBV5-6	TRBJ1-1	-	TRBD1	TGTGCCAGCAGCTTGGTGTACAGGGGCTTATACACTGAAGCTTTCTTT	CASSLVYRGLYTEAFF
TRBV5-1	TRBJ1-1	-	TRBD1	TGCGCCAGCAGTCCGGGGACAGGGATGAACACTGAAGCTTTCTTT	CASSPGTGMNTEAFF
TRBV5-6	TRBJ1-1	-	-	TGTGCCAGCAGCTTGGCGGGGGACTACTGGGACACTGAAGCTTTCTTT	CASSLAGDYWDTEAFF
TRBV9	TRBJ2-1	-	-	TGTGCCAGCAGCGCAATCCCAAACAGGACAGCCTACAATGAGCAGTTCTTC	CASSAIPNRTAYNEQFF
TRBV19	TRBJ2-1	-	TRBD2	TGTGCCAGTAGTGTCCTAGCGGGGGGTACCTACAATGAGCAGTTCTTC	CASSVLAGGTYNEQFF
TRBV4-1	TRBJ1-5	-	-	TGCGCCAGCAGCCAAGACCAAGCAGGTTTTTCACGCAATCAGCCCCAGCATTTT	CASSQDQAGFSRNQPQHF
TRBV6-5	TRBJ2-6	-	-	TGTGCCAGCAGTTACTTGTGGGAGTCTGGGGCCAACGTCCTGACTTTC	CASSYLWESGANVLTF
TRBV19	TRBJ1-2	-	TRBD1	TGTGCCAGTAGTCCCGGGGACAGGGGCCATGGCTACACCTTC	CASSPGDRGHGYTF
TRBV15	TRBJ2-1	-	-	TGTGCCACCAGCAGGACTCTATCTGAGCAGTTCTTC	CATSRTLSEQFF
TRBV5-6	TRBJ2-2	-	TRBD1	TGTGCCAGCAGCTGGGAGACAGGGGGGACCGGGGAGCTGTTTTTT	CASSWETGGTGELFF
TRBV5-1	TRBJ2-3	-	-	TGCGCCAGCAGCCCGGCGAGGATCACAGATACGCAGTATTTT	CASSPARITDTQYF
TRBV19	TRBJ2-7	-	TRBD1	TGTGCCACCAATGAGGGGGACAGGTACAACGAGCAGTACTTC	CATNEGDRYNEQYF
TRBV2	TRBJ2-7	few	-	TGTGCCAGCAGTGCCCGTTCGACAGTTTCGGAGCAGTACTTC	CASSARSTVSEQYF
TRBV9	TRBJ2-3	once	TRBD2	TGTGCCAGCAGCGTAGATCTAGCGGGGGGAGTCACAGATACGCAGTATTTT	CASSVDLAGGVTDTQYF
TRBV7-3	TRBJ1-1	-	-	TGTGCCAGCAGCTTAAGGGCACCAGAAGCTTTCTTT	CASSLRAPEAFF
TRBV19	TRBJ1-2	-	-	TGTGCCAGTAGTATAGATATACAGGAGTATGGCTACACCTTC	CASSIDIQEYGYTF
TRBV6-5	TRBJ1-2	-	TRBD1	TGTGCCAGCAGTTCCGGGACAGGACCCCTGGAGTATGGCTACACCTTC	CASSSGTGPLEYGYTF
TRBV10-3	TRBJ1-1	-	-	TGTGCCACCCACAGAATAGGGGACACTGAAGCTTTCTTT	CATHRIGDTEAFF
TRBV5-8	TRBJ1-4	-	TRBD1	TGTGCCAGCAGCCCGGGACAGGGATTGAAAAAAAAGGCTAATGAAAAACTGTTTTTT	CASSPGQGLKKKANEKLFF
TRBV5-6	TRBJ1-2	-	TRBD1	TGTGCCAGCAGTTACCGGACAGGGTTCCCCTCTGCTGATGGCTACACCTTC	CASSYRTGFPSADGYTF
TRBV6-1	TRBJ1-6	-	-	TGTGCCAGCAGTGGCCTCACTGGGGGGAATTCACCCCTCCACTTT	CASSGLTGGNSPLHF
TRBV5-8	TRBJ2-7	-	-	TGTGCCAGCAGCTGGCCAGCTAGAAGCTACGAGCAGTACTTC	CASSWPARSYEQYF
TRBV9	TRBJ2-1	few	TRBD1	TGTGCCAGCAGCGTAATGCTGGGACAGGGAGCCTACAATGAGCAGTTCTTC	CASSVMLGQGAYNEQFF
TRBV2	TRBJ2-7	-	-	TGTGCCAGCGGCCCTCTGAAGACAGTCTACGAGCAGTACTTC	CASGPLKTVYEQYF
TRBV7-2	TRBJ2-1	-	TRBD1	TGTGCCAGCAGTACGGGGACAGGGCACAATGAGCAGTTCTTC	CASSTGTGHNEQFF
TRBV6-1	TRBJ2-7	-	TRBD1	TGTGCCAGCAGCCTCGGACAGGGGACCTACGAGCAGTACTTC	CASSLGQGTYEQYF
TRBV27	TRBJ2-3	-	-	TGTGCCAGCAGTTCCGTGGGGCCCACAGATACGCAGTATTTT	CASSSVGPTDTQYF
TRBV10-3	TRBJ1-4	-	TRBD1	TGTGCCATCAGTGTAGGACAGGGGGCGAAAGAAAAACTGTTTTTT	CAISVGQGAKEKLFF